This T cell receptor beta chain appears in the sequencing data of a study of CD8 T cells in ankylosing spondylitis. Germline V gene lookup returns CDR1 MNHEY and CDR2 SVGEGT. This CDR3 comprises 14 residues. About this clonotype itself: A read error may explain this, as a much larger clone is one base away.

TCRdb processed the 5' RACE reads anew with MiXCR; each CDR3 protein has one entry. The data contain about 190,000 distinct CDR3 sequences, approximately 13% of them singletons. Material: blood, either unsorted or a sorted T cell fraction (not recorded which). V and J are TRBV6-2 or TRBV6-3 and TRBJ2-5; 10 bases are a match to TRBD1. The TCR sequence derives from a female donor with ankylosing spondylitis or in good health (not recorded which). As DNA, the CDR3 is TGTGCCACTCCGGGACAGGGGTTGAATGAGACCCGGTACTTC. Encoded protein: CATPGQGLNETRYF.